These 18 T cell receptor beta chains came from one sample sequenced in a study of blood T cells in healthy people across ages. Combining a sample-barcoded 5' primer with a J-beta primer mix, a second PCR ran for roughly 7 to 12 cycles. TCRdb re-derived calls from the 5' RACE reads in MiXCR, one entry per CDR3 protein. The sample records some 800,000 distinct CDR3 sequences, around a quarter being singletons. The sample was also reused in another study, on T cells of mothers and their children.

Specimen: blood. These receptors originate from a boy aged 10-17 years in good health.

This clonotype was found many times. V is TRBV28 and J is TRBJ1-4; D remains ambiguous. Germline loops: CDR1 MDHEN, CDR2 SYDVKM. Trimming removed 3 bases at V and 3 bases at J, with 8 bases between. The CDR3 runs 14 residues. CDR3 in amino acids: CASSFRQANEKLFF. CDR3 nucleotide sequence: TGTGCCAGCAGTTTCCGACAAGCTAATGAAAAACTGTTTTTT.

This chain uses TRBV4-1 with TRBJ2-1; 8 bases are a match to TRBD2. Germline trimming cut 0 bases from V and 5 bases from J; bases unmatched to any gene: 9. This CDR3 region has 17 residues. Germline CDR1 MGHRA, CDR2 YSYEKL. This CDR3 reads CASSQDDGGGLDNEQFF. CDR3 in DNA: TGCGCCAGCAGCCAAGATGATGGCGGGGGGCTGGACAATGAGCAGTTCTTC.

This clonotype was seen a few times. This sequence joins TRBV5-1 and TRBJ2-5; 8 bases agree with TRBD1. The germline V gene encodes CDR1 SGHRS and CDR2 YFSETQ. The CDR3 has 15 amino acids. V gave up 5 bases and J gave up 4 bases; unmatched junction bases: 10. As DNA, the CDR3 is TGCGCCAGCAGGAGATCGGGACAGGTGGGAGAGACCCAGTACTTC. Protein sequence: CASRRSGQVGETQYF.

This clonotype was counted between two and nine times. This chain connects TRBV5-1 to TRBJ1-2; TRBD1 matches 8 bases. This CDR3 has 16 amino acids. CDR1 is SGHRS, CDR2 YFSETQ, per germline. The V gene end was trimmed by 4 bases and the J gene end by 2 bases; junction bases not matched to a gene: 10. The CDR3 is CASSPNTGQANYGYTF. The CDR3 nucleotides read TGCGCCAGCAGCCCTAATACGGGACAGGCGAACTATGGCTACACCTTC.

This clonotype turned up a few times. The CDR3 DNA sequence: TGCGCCAGCAGCCCCTACGCTGAGGTGGATGAGCAGTTCTTC. Translation gives CASSPYAEVDEQFF. This chain joins TRBV4-3 and TRBJ2-1; no definite D call. V dropped 4 bases and J dropped 8 bases, with 15 bases sitting between them. The CDR3 runs 14 residues. Germline V gene data show CDR1 as LGHNA and CDR2 as YSLEER.

The CDR3 reads CASSALGTGELFF. For the CDR3, the DNA is TGCGCCAGCAGCGCCCTAGGTACCGGGGAGCTGTTTTTT. The rearrangement uses TRBV4-1 and TRBJ2-2; D unresolved. The length of the CDR3 is 13 residues. Germline lookup yields CDR1 MGHRA and CDR2 YSYEKL. V dropped 5 bases and J dropped 5 bases, with 9 bases sitting between them.

J is TRBJ2-5 and V is TRBV4-3; a weak D match, TRBD1 (5 bases). The J call may be faulty, since TRBJ2-7 better matches the DNA end. Germline CDR1 is LGHNA and CDR2 is YSLEER. CDR3 length equals 14 residues. CDR3 protein: CASSQDQGPYEQYF. The CDR3 DNA is TGCGCCAGCAGCCAAGATCAGGGCCCGTACGAGCAGTACTTC.

This clonotype was detected only once. The V and J genes are TRBV5-5 and TRBJ2-7; possibly TRBD2 for D (5 bases). Deletions cut 1 base from V and 0 bases from J, with 14 bases between. The CDR3 runs to 16 residues. The germline gives CDR1 SGHKS, CDR2 YYEKEE (reference sequence). The CDR3 is CASSLSRGPLSYEQYF. CDR3 nucleotides: TGTGCCAGCAGCTTGTCTCGGGGTCCCCTCTCCTACGAGCAGTACTTC.

The chain has TRBV2 and TRBJ2-1; 11 nucleotides match TRBD1. Germline CDR1 reads SNHLY; CDR2 reads FYNNEI. The CDR3 runs to 14 residues. The junction had 5 bases not matched to a gene; V was cut back by 8 bases and J by 5 bases. CDR3 nucleotides: TGTGCCAGCTGCCGGGACAGGGGGAACAATGAGCAGTTCTTC. It encodes CASCRDRGNNEQFF.

To note about this clonotype: The germline gene is not matched at one end of the junction; a read error may be the cause. This sequence joins TRBV29-1 and TRBJ1-2; D gene ambiguous. The V gene's germline CDR1 is SQVTM and CDR2 ANQGSEA. The CDR3 totals 14 residues. For the CDR3, the DNA is TGCAGCGTTAGGCCCCGATTGAGTAACCATGGCTACACCTTC. Its protein product is CSVRPRLSNHGYTF.

There are a few counts of this clonotype. This sequence joins TRBV20-1 and TRBJ2-7, with 8 bases fitting TRBD1. V lost 3 bases to trimming and J lost 3 bases; unmatched junction nucleotides: 7. This CDR3 contains 14 residues. Per the germline V gene, CDR1 is DFQATT and CDR2 is SNEGSKA (reference sequence). CDR3 in amino acids: CSASLTGAYYEQYF. CDR3 sequence (DNA): TGCAGTGCTAGCCTGACAGGGGCTTACTACGAGCAGTACTTC.

The DNA for the CDR3 is TGTGCCATCAGCCAAGAACTAGGCGACGAGCAGTACTTC. Protein: CAISQELGDEQYF. V is TRBV10-3 and J is TRBJ2-1; D is possibly TRBD2 (5 bases). Matching the DNA end better, TRBJ2-7 makes the J call doubtful. The CDR3 is 13 residues long. Germline loops: CDR1 ENHRY, CDR2 SYGVKD.

The chain couples TRBV5-6 to TRBJ2-3; no firm D call. There are 17 residues in the CDR3. The germline V and J ends were trimmed by 0 bases and 0 bases, with 14 bases remaining between them. Germline CDR1 and CDR2: SGHDT and YYEEEE. The CDR3 region is CASSLVTRLFSTDTQYF. DNA of the CDR3: TGTGCCAGCAGCTTGGTAACCAGGTTGTTTAGCACAGATACGCAGTATTTT.

The chain employs TRBV28 and TRBJ2-1, with D hard to call. This CDR3 region has 15 residues. V was shortened by 8 bases and J by 9 bases, with 23 bases between the two germline ends. Germline values: CDR1 MDHEN, CDR2 SYDVKM. The CDR3 protein is CASRLGFVRASEQFF. In DNA form, the CDR3 reads TGTGCCAGCCGATTGGGGTTCGTTAGAGCGAGTGAGCAGTTCTTC. Supplemented by reference TRBV28 and TRBJ2-1, the full variable domain reads DVKVTQSSRYLVKRTGEKVFLECVQDMDHENMFWYRQDPGLGLRLIYFSYDVKMKEKGDIPEGYSVSREKKERFSLILESASTNQTSMYLCASRLGFVRASEQFFGPGTRLTVL.

The chain is built from TRBV4-2 and TRBJ2-5, with no clear D. TRBJ2-7 explains the end of the DNA better; the J call may be wrong. CDR1 is LGHNA, CDR2 YNFKEQ, per germline. This CDR3 is built from 16 residues. In DNA, the CDR3 is TGTGCCAGCAGCCAAGGCGACACTTCGAGCTCCTACGAGCAGTACTTC. Encoded protein: CASSQGDTSSSYEQYF.

The table lists this clonotype with a count of one. Compared with germline, one end of the junction differs, possibly owing to a read error. The chain is built from TRBV12-3 or TRBV12-4 and TRBJ2-7, with D possibly being TRBD2 (6 bases). The CDR3 runs to 15 residues. CDR3 protein: CASNLGWGDPYGQYF. The CDR3 DNA is TGTGCCAGCAACCTTGGGTGGGGGGACCCCTACGGGCAGTACTTC.

V and J are TRBV5-1 and TRBJ2-1, with 7 bases matching TRBD2. J gave up 0 bases and V 4 bases, and 7 bases lay outside the gene matches. The CDR3 has 16 amino acids. Germline lookup yields CDR1 SGHRS and CDR2 YFSETQ. CDR3 sequence: CASSPGLSSSYNEQFF. For the CDR3, the DNA is TGCGCCAGCAGCCCGGGACTATCTAGCTCCTACAATGAGCAGTTCTTC.

This rearrangement joins TRBV12-3 or TRBV12-4 to TRBJ1-1; D not certain. This CDR3 contains 13 residues. V lost 1 base to trimming and J lost 6 bases, with 9 bases between them. CDR3: CASSLGGSAEAFF. CDR3 sequence (DNA): TGTGCCAGCAGTTTAGGGGGTAGCGCTGAAGCTTTCTTT.